This T cell receptor (beta chain) emerged from a study of blood T cells in healthy people across ages. With a J-beta primer mix and a sample-barcoded 5' primer, a second PCR ran about 6 to 11 cycles. From the 5' RACE reads, TCRdb called clonotypes with MiXCR, one entry per CDR3 protein. The sample holds 750,000 to 950,000 distinct CDR3 sequences, almost 30% seen once. V was shortened by 2 bases and J by 8 bases, with 12 bases between the two germline ends. The CDR3 has 13 amino acids. Germline lookup yields CDR1 SGHAT and CDR2 FQNNGV. This same sample was also taken into another study, of T cells of mothers and their children.

The sample comprised blood. This chain links TRBV11-2 with TRBJ1-1, with D unclear. The sequence came from a woman aged 40 to 50 in good health. Here the CDR3 DNA reads TGTGCCAGCAGCTTATGGTATGAAGCCGAAGCTTTCTTT. It specifies CASSLWYEAEAFF.